The 13 T cell receptor beta chains given below trace back to one sample, sequenced in a study of shared clonotypes between healthy human individuals (dated by TCRdb to between 2020 and 2021). The library was made by the immunoSEQ multiplex PCR assay. This is the immuneACCESS table as TCRdb keeps it, with only in-frame sequences that have V and J called. A part of the clones is gone; compared with another copy, unresolved V genes explain less than half, and the rest is unexplained. The sample has about 470,000 clones on record, roughly 77% of them singletons. Over 10% of the sample belongs to the ten largest clones. The sequenced sample consisted of PBMCs. These receptors were obtained from a woman between 35 and 50 years old in good health. Some clones in this sample may be carry-over from other donors' samples.

V and J are TRBV6-6 and TRBJ2-5; 7 bases match TRBD2. The J call may not be correct, given that the DNA end is closer to TRBJ2-7. CDR3 length: 14 residues. CDR1 MNHNY and CDR2 SVGAGI come from the germline V gene (reference sequence). The CDR3 sequence is CASSYSGGVYEQYF. CDR3 DNA sequence: TGTGCCAGCAGTTACTCGGGGGGGGTCTACGAGCAGTACTTC.

The chain links TRBV29-1 to TRBJ1-1, with D hard to call. The V end lost 3 bases, the J end lost 0 bases, and 8 bases lay between the germline ends. This CDR3 comprises 13 residues. The V gene's germline CDR1 is SQVTM and CDR2 ANQGSEA. CDR3 nucleotides: TGCAGCGTTGAGAAAGCCATGAACACTGAAGCTTTCTTT. This translates into CSVEKAMNTEAFF.

The J gene is TRBJ2-1, the V gene TRBV9, with 7 bases matching TRBD1. The J segment lost 9 bases and the V segment lost 0 bases, leaving 6 bases of the junction unmatched. Germline V gene sequence: CDR1 SGDLS, CDR2 YYNGEE. This CDR3 spans 14 amino acids. The CDR3 spells CASSVEGAKTEQFF. Written as DNA, the CDR3 is TGTGCCAGCAGCGTAGAGGGGGCGAAGACTGAGCAGTTCTTC.

The chain couples TRBV9 to TRBJ2-2; D might be TRBD2 (6 bases). Trimming shortened V by 4 bases and J by 1 base, and 14 bases separated the two germline ends. Germline CDR1 reads SGDLS; CDR2 reads YYNGEE. The CDR3 is 16 amino acids. CDR3 amino acids: CASSQTLAQNTGELFF. CDR3 DNA: TGTGCCAGCAGCCAGACACTAGCACAGAACACCGGGGAGCTGTTTTTT.

This clone was counted a single time. This rearrangement joins TRBV5-4 to TRBJ1-2, with D possibly TRBD1 on 6 matching bases. The ends were cut back, 0 bases at V and 3 bases at J, with 21 bases in the middle. Germline CDR1 is SGHNT and CDR2 is YYREEE (reference sequence). The CDR3 has 18 amino acids. This CDR3 reads CASSLGRQGKSGHYGYTF. The CDR3 DNA sequence: TGTGCCAGCAGCTTGGGGCGGCAGGGGAAAAGTGGGCACTATGGCTACACCTTC.

This rearrangement joins TRBV7-3 to TRBJ2-2; 15 bases agree with TRBD2. V shed 5 bases, J shed 4 bases, and the junction held 11 bases outside the gene matches. Germline V gives CDR1 SGHTA, CDR2 FQGTGA. CDR3 length: 19 residues. This CDR3 is CASSLDGLAGGGITGELFF. DNA of the CDR3: TGTGCCAGCAGCCTCGACGGACTAGCGGGAGGGGGGATCACCGGGGAGCTGTTTTTT. Complete variable domain (other parts from reference TRBV7-3 and TRBJ2-2): GAGVSQTPSNKVTEKGKYVELRCDPISGHTALYWYRQSLGQGPEFLIYFQGTGAADDSGLPNDRFFAVRPEGSVSTLKIQRTERGDSAVYLCASSLDGLAGGGITGELFFGEGSRLTVL.

This rearrangement joins TRBV5-1 to TRBJ2-2; perhaps TRBD1 as D (6 bases). Between the trimmed V and J ends, which lost 6 bases and 3 bases, there was a span of 15 bases. This CDR3 has 15 amino acids. The germline V gene has CDR1 SGHRS and CDR2 YFSETQ. CDR3 DNA sequence: TGCGCCAGCACCTGGGGGCAGCGGTACACCGGGGAGCTGTTTTTT. This encodes CASTWGQRYTGELFF.

In this sample, this clone turned up a few times. This chain joins TRBV5-6 and TRBJ1-1; D may be TRBD1 (5 bases). Germline CDR1 and CDR2: SGHDT and YYEEEE. This CDR3 is 18 amino acids long. Deletions cut 0 bases from V and 6 bases from J, with 24 bases between. CDR3 sequence (DNA): TGTGCCAGCAGCTTGGCCTATTCCTGGGGGGGTAGTAATGCTGAAGCTTTCTTT. As protein: CASSLAYSWGGSNAEAFF.

The chain has TRBV5-6 and TRBJ2-3; D gene unclear. The V and J ends lost 0 bases and 0 bases respectively, with 8 bases between them. Germline V gene data show CDR1 as SGHDT and CDR2 as YYEEEE. The CDR3 has 15 residues. The CDR3: CASSLVAASTDTQYF. The DNA for the CDR3 is TGTGCCAGCAGCTTGGTGGCGGCTAGCACAGATACGCAGTATTTT.

The chain recombines TRBV30 with TRBJ1-5, with 11 bases that match TRBD1. This CDR3 contains 12 residues. Trimming cost V 5 bases and J 7 bases; bases outside gene matches: 1. Germline V gene sequence: CDR1 GTSNPN, CDR2 SVGIG (reference sequence). The CDR3 sequence: CAWGQGAQPQHF. The CDR3 DNA is TGTGCCTGGGGACAGGGGGCACAGCCCCAGCATTTT. The full variable domain, completed using reference TRBV30 and TRBJ1-5, is SQTIHQWPATLVQPVGSPLSLECTVEGTSNPNLYWYRQAAGRGLQLLFYSVGIGQISSEVPQNLSASRPQDRQFILSSKKLLLSDSGFYLCAWGQGAQPQHFGDGTRLSIL.

The chain combines TRBV27 with TRBJ2-7; 10 bases match TRBD2. Losses at the gene ends were 4 bases for V and 5 bases for J; bases not matched to a gene: 2. Germline V CDR1 and CDR2: MNHEY, SMNVEV (reference sequence). The CDR3 runs to 13 residues. The DNA of the CDR3 is TGTGCCAGCAGTTGGACTAGCGGCCACGAGCAGTACTTC. This gives the protein CASSWTSGHEQYF.

The CDR3: CASSPEGADEQYF. CDR3 bases: TGTGCCAGCAGCCCGGAGGGGGCTGATGAGCAGTACTTC. The V call is TRBV7-9, the J call TRBJ2-7, with D possibly being TRBD1 (7 bases). There are 13 residues in the CDR3. V gave up 5 bases and J gave up 7 bases, with 15 bases separating them. Germline values: CDR1 SEHNR, CDR2 FQNEAQ (reference sequence).

This chain connects TRBV2 to TRBJ2-5, with TRBD2 identical over 16 bases. Losses at the gene ends were 4 bases for V and 5 bases for J; bases not matched to a gene: 4. The CDR3 spans 16 residues. CDR1 is SNHLY and CDR2 is FYNNEI in the germline V gene. CDR3: CASSGGLAGGPETQYF. Written as DNA, the CDR3 is TGTGCCAGCAGTGGGGGACTAGCGGGAGGGCCCGAGACCCAGTACTTC.